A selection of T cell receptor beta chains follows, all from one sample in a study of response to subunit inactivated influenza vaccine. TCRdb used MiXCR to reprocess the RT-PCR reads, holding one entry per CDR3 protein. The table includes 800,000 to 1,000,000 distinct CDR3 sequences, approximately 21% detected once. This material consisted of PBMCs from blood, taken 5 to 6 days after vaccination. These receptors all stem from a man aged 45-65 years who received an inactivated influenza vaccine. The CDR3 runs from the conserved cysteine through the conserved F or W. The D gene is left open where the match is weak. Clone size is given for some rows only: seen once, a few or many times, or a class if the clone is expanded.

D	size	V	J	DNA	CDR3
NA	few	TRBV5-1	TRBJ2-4	TGCGCCAGCAGCTTGGTCGCCAGGGGATTACTTGGGGTAGACATTCAGTACTTC	CASSLVARGLLGVDIQYF
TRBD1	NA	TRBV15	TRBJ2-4	TGTGCCACCAGCAGGGGAAACAGGGGGCCCAAAAACATTCAGTACTTC	CATSRGNRGPKNIQYF
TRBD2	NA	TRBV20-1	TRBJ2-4	TGCAGTGCTCAGACTAGCGGGAGGCCCGGCGACATTCAGTACTTC	CSAQTSGRPGDIQYF
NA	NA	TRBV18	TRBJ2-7	TGTGCCAGCTCACCACCCAGCCCCCGGGGTCCTCAGTACGAGCAGTACTTC	CASSPPSPRGPQYEQYF
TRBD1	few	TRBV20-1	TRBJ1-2	TGCAGTGCTAGAGATTCAACAGGGGCGCCGAGCTATGGCTACACCTTC	CSARDSTGAPSYGYTF
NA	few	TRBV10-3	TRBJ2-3	TGTGCCATCAGTGTAGAGTCAGTCATCGATTCAGATACGCAGTATTTT	CAISVESVIDSDTQYF
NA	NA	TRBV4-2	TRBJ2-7	TGTGCCAGCAGCCAAGGACAGGGCGCGGGAAATCGATACGAGCAGTACTTC	CASSQGQGAGNRYEQYF
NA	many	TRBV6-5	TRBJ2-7	TGTGCCAGCAGGTATGGGGGAACGTACGAGCAGTACTTC	CASRYGGTYEQYF
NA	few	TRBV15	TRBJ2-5	TGTGCCACCAGCCCGCGCGCCTACCAAGAGACCCAGTACTTC	CATSPRAYQETQYF
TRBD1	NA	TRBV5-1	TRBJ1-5	TGCGCCAGCAGCTTGGAGGGACAGGCCAATCAGCCCCAGCATTTT	CASSLEGQANQPQHF
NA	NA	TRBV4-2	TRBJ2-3	TGTGCCAGCAGCCAACGGGTTCAAACAGATACGCAGTATTTT	CASSQRVQTDTQYF
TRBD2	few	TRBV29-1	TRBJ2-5	TGCAGCGTTGGGCGAGCGGGCAGCGGGGCCCAGTACTTC	CSVGRAGSGAQYF
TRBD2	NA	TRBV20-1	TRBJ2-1	TGCAGTGCTAGGCGGGGGGGGCCGAGTTTAGGTGAGCAGTTCTTC	CSARRGGPSLGEQFF
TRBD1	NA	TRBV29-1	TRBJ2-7	TGCAGCGTCAGAACCGGGACAGCTCGGCACGAGCAGTACTTC	CSVRTGTARHEQYF
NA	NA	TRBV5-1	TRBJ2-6	TGCGCCAGCAGCGCGGAGGGGCCAGGGGCCAACGTCCTGACTTTC	CASSAEGPGANVLTF
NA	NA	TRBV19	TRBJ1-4	TGTGCCAGTAGCATCTACTCAACTAATGAAAAACTGTTTTTT	CASSIYSTNEKLFF
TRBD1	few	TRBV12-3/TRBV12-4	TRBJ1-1	TGTGCCAGCAGTTTTTACAGGGGTATGAACACTGAAGCTTTCTTT	CASSFYRGMNTEAFF